The source of this TCR beta chain is a study of blood T cell repertoires in COVID-19. Across the study: Donors in the United States, Italy and Spain gave samples during acute or convalescent COVID-19. Sample material is recorded as cDNA or gDNA derived from T cells, B-cell-depleted T cells, or PBMCs.

The CDR3 is 14 residues long. Germline V gives CDR1 SGDLS, CDR2 YYNGEE. The J segment lost 4 bases and the V segment lost 4 bases, leaving 4 bases of the junction unmatched. About this clone: The sample holds other DNA sequences that translate to the same CDR3.

Study processing details: Scientists estimated how many nucleated cells there were by amplifying reference gene primers. The table came from immunoSEQ multiplex PCR; TCRdb's copy has only in-frame clones and leaves some out. That table furnishes V, J and clone size, whereas the DNA furnished D and trimming. The table records under 300,000 clones, just over 85% of them present only once. This chain joins TRBV9 and TRBJ2-7, with 11 bases identical to TRBD1. Sample: peripheral blood. The source is a woman between 25 and 40 years old with active or convalescent COVID-19. The CDR3 coding sequence is TGTGCCAGCAGCCCCGGACAGGGGGCGTACGAGCAGTACTTC. Translating gives CASSPGQGAYEQYF.